This T cell receptor beta chain was found in a study of monozygotic twins with inflammatory bowel disease. Germline CDR1 reads SGDLS; CDR2 reads YYNGEE. This CDR3 is built from 17 residues. TCRdb re-called the 5' RACE reads, yielding one record per CDR3 amino acid sequence without DNA. The specimen's table records fewer than 550,000 distinct CDR3 sequences. This receptor was obtained from a human donor with ulcerative colitis or Crohn's disease, or a healthy co-twin of an affected twin (not recorded which). Sequences were obtained from blood. This chain links TRBV9 with TRBJ2-6. The CDR3 region is CASSVEATSSGANVLTF.